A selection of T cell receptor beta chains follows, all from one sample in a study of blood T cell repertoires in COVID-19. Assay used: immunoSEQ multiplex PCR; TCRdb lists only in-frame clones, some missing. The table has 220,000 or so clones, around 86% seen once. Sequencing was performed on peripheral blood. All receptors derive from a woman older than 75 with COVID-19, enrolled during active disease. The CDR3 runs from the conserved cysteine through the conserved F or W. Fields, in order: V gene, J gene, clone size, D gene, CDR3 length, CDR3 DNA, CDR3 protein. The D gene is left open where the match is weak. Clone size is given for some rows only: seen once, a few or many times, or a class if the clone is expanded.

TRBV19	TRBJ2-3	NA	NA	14	TGTGCCAGTAGTACCACAGGGTCCACAGATACGCAGTATTTT	CASSTTGSTDTQYF
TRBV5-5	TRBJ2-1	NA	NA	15	TGTGCCAGCAGCTTGGAGGGGGGAGGGAATTACGAGCAGTTCTTC	CASSLEGGGNYEQFF
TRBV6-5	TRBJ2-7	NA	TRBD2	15	TGTGCCAGCAGACCCCCGGGGGGGGGCTCCTACGAGCAGTACTTC	CASRPPGGGSYEQYF
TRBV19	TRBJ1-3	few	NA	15	TGTGCCAGTAGTATCCCGTCACTCTCTGGAAACACCATATATTTT	CASSIPSLSGNTIYF
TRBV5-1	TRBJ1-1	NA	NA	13	TGCGCCAGCAGCTCAACAGGGTTAGAAGAAGCTTTCTTT	CASSSTGLEEAFF
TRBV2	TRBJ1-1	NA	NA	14	TGTGCCAGCAGTCCGACGGGGATGGGCACTGAAGCTTTCTTT	CASSPTGMGTEAFF
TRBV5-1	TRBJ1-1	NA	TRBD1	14	TGCGCCAGCAGCCCAGAGGATACAGGGGGTAAAGCTTTCTTT	CASSPEDTGGKAFF
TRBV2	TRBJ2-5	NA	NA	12	TGTGCCAGCACTTCGGTACGGGAGACCCAGTACTTC	CASTSVRETQYF
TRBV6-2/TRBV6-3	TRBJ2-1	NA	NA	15	TGTGCCAGCAGTTACGGGGTAGCGGCCTACAATGAGCAGTTCTTC	CASSYGVAAYNEQFF
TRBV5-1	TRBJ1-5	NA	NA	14	TGCGCCAGCAGCTTGTCAACAGGGAATCAGCCCCAGCATTTT	CASSLSTGNQPQHF